This entry is about one TCR beta chain. As yet, its antigen is unknown. Reverse transcription of extracted RNA yielded cDNA, which provided the sequencing template. TCRdb keeps only in-frame clones here, not all; method: immunoSEQ multiplex PCR. The table has around 210,000 clones, around 66% seen once. This specimen belongs to a study of CD8+ T cells in alopecia areata. Turning to the study itself: The duration of tofacitinib was 6 to 18 months, with 6 months off drug afterward. General study points: Scalp sample data also include resident alphabeta T cells from normal skin. While patients received tofacitinib, many expanded lesional clones remained present in scalp and blood.

Treatment denoted: oral pan-JAK inhibitor, 5-10 mg twice daily. Obtained from alopecia areata patients were lesional scalp punch biopsies along with peripheral blood. Germline V gene data show CDR1 as SGHRS and CDR2 as YFSETQ. There are 14 residues in the CDR3. Trimming took 4 bases from V and 7 from J; bases not matched to a gene: 8. The clonotype was recovered from a human donor with alopecia areata. The input for sequencing was CD4+ T cells sorted from blood, taken at week 4, from a patient treated with tofacitinib. The rearrangement links TRBV5-1 to TRBJ1-5, with 7 bases fitting TRBD1. In DNA, the CDR3 is TGCGCCAGCAGCGAGGGGGCGCGAGGACAGCCCCAGCATTTT. It is translated as CASSEGARGQPQHF.